This T cell receptor (beta chain) was obtained from a study of shared clonotypes between healthy human individuals. Study-level results: Clonotype sharing among donors was expected to depend on sequencing depth. A reduction in generation probabilities was seen for non-shared clonotypes relative to those shared by all four donors.

The CDR3 sequence is 17 residues long. Germline-derived CDR1 and CDR2 are SQVTM and ANQGSEA. Germline trimming cut 7 bases from V and 1 base from J; bases unmatched to any gene: 8. Of note for this clone: The antigen remains undetermined.

TCRdb keeps only in-frame clones here, not all; method: immunoSEQ multiplex PCR. The sample yields 450,000 to 700,000 clones, around 95% seen once. Naive CD8 cells lacked CD45RO and underwent positive selection for CCR7, leaving out terminally differentiated effector memory CD45RA+ cells. The sample consisted of naive CD8+ T cells sorted from blood. The rearrangement uses TRBV29-1 and TRBJ2-1; TRBD2 matches at 15 bases. The source is a woman between 25 and 40 years old in good health. The chain's CDR3 is CSGVGLAGGNSYNEQFF. CDR3 sequence (DNA): TGCAGCGGCGTGGGACTAGCGGGGGGTAATTCCTACAATGAGCAGTTCTTC.